These 17 T cell receptor beta chains were sequenced from one sample in a study of vaccination and CD4 T cells after COVID-19. The Oncomine TCR Beta short-read assay was applied to DNA of cultured CD4+ T cells. TCRdb re-called the PCR reads with MiXCR, one entry per CDR3 protein. The table lists about 20,000 distinct CDR3 sequences, roughly 37% of them singletons, with approximately 17% in the top ten. Treatment in this sample: roughly 11-day PBMC culture with coronavirus spike peptide pools or control peptides (ViraFEST assay). No antigen is known for these receptors. The specimen was CD4+ T cells from blood, cultured in vitro, collected before SARS-CoV-2 vaccination. These TCRs come from a human donor who received a COVID-19 vaccine.

This chain uses TRBV25-1 with TRBJ2-2; unclear D gene. CDR1 MGHDK and CDR2 SYGVNS come from the germline V gene. The V and J ends lost 5 bases and 2 bases respectively, with 6 bases between them. The CDR3 is made up of 13 amino acids. DNA of the CDR3: TGTGCCAGCAGTTTTGAAAACACCGGGGAGCTGTTTTTT. Translating it yields CASSFENTGELFF.

This clonotype was detected once. This chain joins TRBV6-1 and TRBJ1-4; D remains unclear. CDR3 length: 13 residues. In germline, CDR1 is MNHNS, CDR2 SASEGT. Trimming removed 4 bases at V and 17 bases at J, with 20 bases between. CDR3 loop: CASSVDIRGLGFF. In nucleotides, the CDR3 is TGTGCCAGCAGTGTGGATATTAGAGGGCTAGGTTTTTTT.

The V and J genes are TRBV9 and TRBJ2-5; D is tentatively TRBD1 or TRBD2 (6 bases each). Trimming removed 0 bases at V and 0 bases at J, with 12 bases between. CDR1 and CDR2 from the germline V gene are SGDLS and YYNGEE. The CDR3 is 16 residues long. The CDR3: CASSVEEGGHQETQYF. The CDR3 DNA reads TGTGCCAGCAGCGTAGAGGAAGGGGGGCACCAAGAGACCCAGTACTTC.

This clonotype was seen only a few times. The rearrangement joins TRBV19 to TRBJ1-4, with 8 positions matching TRBD1. The CDR3 has 14 residues. In germline, CDR1 is LNHDA, CDR2 SQIVND (reference sequence). The V segment lost 5 bases and the J segment 7 bases; nucleotides outside the gene matches: 6. The CDR3 region is CASSLQGDSEKLFF. The DNA of the CDR3 is TGTGCCAGTAGTTTACAGGGGGATAGTGAAAAACTGTTTTTT.

The table lists this clonotype with a few counts. The rearrangement uses TRBV6-1 and TRBJ1-5, with 10 nucleotides matching TRBD1. J gave up 6 bases and V 6 bases, and 8 bases lay outside the gene matches. From germline, CDR1 is MNHNS and CDR2 SASEGT. This CDR3 is built from 15 residues. This CDR3 is CASRPGTGARQPQHF. CDR3 coding DNA: TGTGCCAGCAGGCCCGGGACAGGGGCTCGTCAGCCCCAGCATTTT.

This clonotype was counted a few times. The gene calls are TRBV7-9 and TRBJ2-2; D is ambiguous. Germline V gene lookup returns CDR1 SEHNR and CDR2 FQNEAQ (reference sequence). Trimming took off 1 base at V and 1 base at J, with 10 bases between the two ends. CDR3 length equals 16 residues. CDR3 region: CASSLGAVQNTGELFF. The CDR3, as DNA: TGTGCCAGCAGCTTAGGGGCGGTACAGAACACCGGGGAGCTGTTTTTT.

Only a few counts were recorded for this clonotype. The genes are TRBV2 and TRBJ1-2, with TRBD1 identical over 7 bases. This CDR3 is 12 amino acids long. CDR1 SNHLY and CDR2 FYNNEI come from the germline V gene. Trimming at V came to 8 bases and at J to 4 bases, leaving 4 bases not matched to a gene. The DNA for the CDR3 is TGTGCCAGCGCCGGGACAGCCTATGGCTACACCTTC. This translates into CASAGTAYGYTF.

This clonotype has just a few counts. The chain joins TRBV12-3 or TRBV12-4 to TRBJ2-2; D remains unclear. The CDR3 has 13 residues. V dropped 6 bases and J dropped 1 base, with 6 bases sitting between them. The CDR3 DNA reads as TGTGCCAGCAGCAACGAGAACACCGGGGAGCTGTTTTTT. Translation: CASSNENTGELFF.

This clonotype turned up a few times. The chain couples TRBV18 to TRBJ2-3, with D perhaps TRBD1 (6 bases). V was trimmed by 1 base and J by 1 base, leaving 9 bases between them. The CDR3 spans 15 residues. CDR1 and CDR2 from the germline V gene are KGHSH and LQKENI. The CDR3 loop reads CASSPQQGGTDTQYF. The CDR3 DNA reads as TGTGCCAGCTCACCACAACAGGGTGGCACAGATACGCAGTATTTT.

This clonotype was seen more than once but under ten times. The chain employs TRBV20-1 and TRBJ1-5; TRBD1 matches at 12 bases. This CDR3 is built from 15 residues. After removal of 5 bases from V and 6 bases from J, the junction contained 8 bases not matched to a gene. In germline, CDR1 is DFQATT, CDR2 SNEGSKA (reference sequence). For the CDR3, the DNA is TGCAGTGCTGAGAAGGGACAGGGGGCGGGTCAGCCCCAGCATTTT. It codes for CSAEKGQGAGQPQHF.

This clonotype was seen only a few times. The rearrangement uses TRBV24-1 and TRBJ2-2, with D possibly being TRBD1 or TRBD2 (6 bases each). V lost 0 bases and J lost 2, with 12 bases in between. Looked up from germline, CDR1 is KGHDR and CDR2 is SFDVKD. The CDR3 is 17 amino acids. CDR3 loop: CATSDLGGQLNTGELFF. CDR3 nucleotides: TGTGCCACCAGTGATTTGGGGGGGCAGCTAAACACCGGGGAGCTGTTTTTT.

There are a few counts of this clonotype. The chain joins TRBV6-5 to TRBJ2-7; D gene unclear. CDR1 and CDR2 (germline): MNHEY, SVGAGI. V lost 4 bases to trimming and J lost 2 bases, with 15 bases between them. The CDR3 is made up of 15 amino acids. CDR3 residues: CASSFRPGQPYEQYF. Written as DNA, the CDR3 is TGTGCCAGCAGTTTTAGGCCAGGCCAACCCTACGAGCAGTACTTC.

This chain connects TRBV20-1 to TRBJ2-7; D gene uncertain. Germline CDR1 DFQATT, CDR2 SNEGSKA (reference sequence). The CDR3 is 12 amino acids. V lost 2 bases and J lost 1, with 6 bases in between. CDR3 amino acids: CSARRQSYEQYF. The CDR3 region has the DNA TGCAGTGCTAGACGGCAATCCTACGAGCAGTACTTC.

For the CDR3, the DNA is TGCAGTGCTAGAGACTCCGGATCAACAGATACGCAGTATTTT. Protein sequence: CSARDSGSTDTQYF. The chain recombines TRBV20-1 with TRBJ2-3; D call uncertain. Germline V gene sequence: CDR1 DFQATT, CDR2 SNEGSKA (reference sequence). The CDR3 consists of 14 residues. Trimming pared 0 bases from V and 3 bases from J, leaving 10 bases between.

The chain recombines TRBV7-9 with TRBJ2-5; D ambiguous. V was pared by 0 bases and J by 7 bases, with 12 bases between. Germline lookup yields CDR1 SEHNR and CDR2 FQNEAQ (reference sequence). The CDR3 has 14 amino acids. CDR3 bases: TGTGCCAGCAGCTTAGCGTACCCCACCTGGACCCAGTACTTC. Protein product: CASSLAYPTWTQYF. The complete variable domain, with remaining parts taken from reference TRBV7-9 and TRBJ2-5, reads DTGVSQNPRHKITKRGQNVTFRCDPISEHNRLYWYRQTLGQGPEFLTYFQNEAQLEKSRLLSDRFSAERPKGSFSTLEIQRTEQGDSAMYLCASSLAYPTWTQYFGPGTRLLVL.

In this sample, this clonotype turned up a few times. The rearrangement uses TRBV7-2 and TRBJ2-5; D ambiguous. Trimming took 3 bases from V and 7 from J, leaving 18 bases between them. Germline V gene data show CDR1 as SGHTA and CDR2 as FQGNSA. This CDR3 is built from 15 residues. CDR3 in DNA: TGTGCCAGCAGCTTGGGCCCTAAAGGATTAGGGACCCAGTACTTC. Translated, it gives CASSLGPKGLGTQYF.

The J gene is TRBJ1-2, the V gene TRBV7-9, with 7 positions matching TRBD1. Germline V lookup: CDR1 SEHNR, CDR2 FQNEAQ (reference sequence). The V gene end was trimmed by 5 bases and the J gene end by 5 bases; junction bases not matched to a gene: 2. The CDR3 extends over 12 amino acids. This CDR3 is CASSRTGYGYTF. The CDR3 bases are TGTGCCAGCAGCCGGACAGGTTATGGCTACACCTTC.